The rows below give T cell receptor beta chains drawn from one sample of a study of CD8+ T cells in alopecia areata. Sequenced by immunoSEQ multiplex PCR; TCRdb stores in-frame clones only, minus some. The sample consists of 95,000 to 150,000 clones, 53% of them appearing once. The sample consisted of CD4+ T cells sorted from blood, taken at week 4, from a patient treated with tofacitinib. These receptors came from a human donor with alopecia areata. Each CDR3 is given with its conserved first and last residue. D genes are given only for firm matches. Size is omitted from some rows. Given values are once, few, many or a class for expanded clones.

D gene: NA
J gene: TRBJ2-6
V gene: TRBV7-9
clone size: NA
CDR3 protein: CASSLAGANVLTF
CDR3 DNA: TGTGCCAGCAGCTTAGCTGGGGCCAACGTCCTGACTTTC

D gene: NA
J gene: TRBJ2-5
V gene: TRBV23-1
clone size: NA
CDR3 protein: CASSTWDFRSLLVETQYF
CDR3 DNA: TGCGCCAGCAGTACTTGGGACTTTAGGTCGCTTTTGGTTGAGACCCAGTACTTC

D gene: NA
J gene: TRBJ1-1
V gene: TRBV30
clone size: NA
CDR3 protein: CAWTRGNTEAFF
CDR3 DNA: TGTGCCTGGACCAGGGGGAACACTGAAGCTTTCTTT

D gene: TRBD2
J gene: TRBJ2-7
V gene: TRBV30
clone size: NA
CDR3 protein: CAWSGWASGLVEQYF
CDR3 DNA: TGTGCCTGGAGTGGATGGGCTAGCGGCCTGGTGGAGCAGTACTTC

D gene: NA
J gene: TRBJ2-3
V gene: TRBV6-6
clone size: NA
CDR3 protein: CASSYGGVLTDTQYF
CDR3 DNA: TGTGCCAGCAGTTACGGGGGAGTACTTACAGATACGCAGTATTTT

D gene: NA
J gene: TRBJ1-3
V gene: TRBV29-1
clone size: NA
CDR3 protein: CSVEDHRTNSGNTIYF
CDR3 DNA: TGCAGCGTTGAAGATCATAGGACAAACTCTGGAAACACCATATATTTT

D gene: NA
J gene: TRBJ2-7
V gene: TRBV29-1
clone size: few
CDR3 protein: CSVADNNEQYF
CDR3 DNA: TGCAGCGTGGCCGACAACAACGAGCAGTACTTC

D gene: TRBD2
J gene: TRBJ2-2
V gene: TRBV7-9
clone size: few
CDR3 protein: CASSSIQQTSGPGELFF
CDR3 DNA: TGTGCCAGCAGCTCGATTCAACAGACTAGCGGGCCCGGGGAGCTGTTTTTT

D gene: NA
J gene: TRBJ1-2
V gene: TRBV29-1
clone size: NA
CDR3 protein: CSAALRGYGYTF
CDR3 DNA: TGCAGCGCCGCCCTAAGGGGATATGGCTACACCTTC

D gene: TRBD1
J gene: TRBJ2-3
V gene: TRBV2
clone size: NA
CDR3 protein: CASSEQGATDTQYF
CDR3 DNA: TGTGCCAGCAGTGAGCAGGGGGCGACAGATACGCAGTATTTT

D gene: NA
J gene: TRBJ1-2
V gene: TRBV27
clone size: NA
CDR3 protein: CASSGGYGYTF
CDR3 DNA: TGTGCCAGCAGTGGGGGCTATGGCTACACCTTC

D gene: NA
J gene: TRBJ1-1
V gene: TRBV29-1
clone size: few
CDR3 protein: CSVRGMNTEAFF
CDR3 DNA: TGCAGCGTCCGGGGCATGAACACTGAAGCTTTCTTT

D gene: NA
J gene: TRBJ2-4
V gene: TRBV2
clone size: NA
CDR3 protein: CASSPRSDNIQYF
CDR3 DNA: TGTGCCAGCAGTCCCCGTTCTGATAACATTCAGTACTTC

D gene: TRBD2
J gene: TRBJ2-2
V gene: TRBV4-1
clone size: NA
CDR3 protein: CASSQDVGRSNTGELFF
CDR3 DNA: TGCGCCAGCAGCCAAGATGTCGGGAGGTCGAACACCGGGGAGCTGTTTTTT

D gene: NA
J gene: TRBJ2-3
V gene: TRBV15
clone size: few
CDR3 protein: CATSRDPVLGIPHSTDTQYF
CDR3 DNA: TGTGCCACCAGCAGAGATCCTGTGTTGGGAATACCACATAGCACAGATACGCAGTATTTT

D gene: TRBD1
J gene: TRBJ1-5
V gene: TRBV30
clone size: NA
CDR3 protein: CAWSGQGGNQPQHF
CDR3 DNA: TGTGCCTGGAGTGGACAGGGTGGCAATCAGCCCCAGCATTTT

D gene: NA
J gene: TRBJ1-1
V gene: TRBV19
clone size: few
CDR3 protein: CASSIRGTEAFF
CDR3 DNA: TGTGCCAGTAGTATTCGAGGGACGGAAGCTTTCTTT

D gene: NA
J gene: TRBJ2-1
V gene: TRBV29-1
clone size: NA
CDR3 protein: CSVGEWANEQFF
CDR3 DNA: TGCAGCGTCGGGGAGTGGGCCAATGAGCAGTTCTTC

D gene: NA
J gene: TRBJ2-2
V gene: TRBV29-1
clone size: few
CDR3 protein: CSVPDGTGELFF
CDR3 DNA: TGCAGCGTTCCAGACGGCACCGGGGAGCTGTTTTTT

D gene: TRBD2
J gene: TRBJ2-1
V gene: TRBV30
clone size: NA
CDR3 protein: CAWRLAGAYNEQFF
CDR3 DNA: TGTGCCTGGAGACTAGCGGGAGCTTACAATGAGCAGTTCTTC

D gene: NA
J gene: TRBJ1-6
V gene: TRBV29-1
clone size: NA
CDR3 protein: CSVQGQFNSPLHF
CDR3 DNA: TGCAGCGTTCAGGGACAATTCAATTCACCCCTCCACTTT

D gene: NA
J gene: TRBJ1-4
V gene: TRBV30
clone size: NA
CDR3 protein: CAWGQLNEKLFF
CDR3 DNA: TGTGCCTGGGGTCAGCTTAATGAAAAACTGTTTTTT

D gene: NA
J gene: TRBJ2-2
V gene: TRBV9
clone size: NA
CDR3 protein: CASSTRPTGELFF
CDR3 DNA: TGTGCCAGCAGCACCCGTCCCACCGGGGAGCTGTTTTTT

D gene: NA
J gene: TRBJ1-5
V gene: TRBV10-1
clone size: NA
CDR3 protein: CASRARTKGPINQPQHF
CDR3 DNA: TGCGCCAGCAGAGCTAGAACCAAGGGACCGATCAATCAGCCCCAGCATTTT

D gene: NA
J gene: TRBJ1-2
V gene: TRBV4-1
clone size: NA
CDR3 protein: CASSQEYVGGYTF
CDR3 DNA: TGCGCCAGCAGCCAGGAATACGTGGGGGGCTACACCTTC

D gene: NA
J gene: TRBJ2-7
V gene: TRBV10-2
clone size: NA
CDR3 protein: CASSEKTGRTSYEQYF
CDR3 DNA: TGCGCCAGCAGTGAGAAGACGGGGAGAACCTCATACGAGCAGTACTTC

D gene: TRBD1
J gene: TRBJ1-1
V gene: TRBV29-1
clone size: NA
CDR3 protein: CSVSDRGPEAFF
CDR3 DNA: TGCAGCGTTAGCGACAGGGGGCCTGAAGCTTTCTTT

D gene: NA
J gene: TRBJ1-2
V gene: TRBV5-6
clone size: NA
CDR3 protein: CASSLVGDSLYNYGYTF
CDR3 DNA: TGTGCCAGCAGCTTGGTGGGGGATTCGTTGTATAACTATGGCTACACCTTC

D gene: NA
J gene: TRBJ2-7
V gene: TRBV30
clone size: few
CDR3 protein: CAWSAPIGWVPYEQYF
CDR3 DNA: TGTGCCTGGAGTGCACCAATAGGATGGGTTCCGTACGAGCAGTACTTC

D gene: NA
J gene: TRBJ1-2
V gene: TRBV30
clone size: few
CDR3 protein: CAWSEFGQVYGYTF
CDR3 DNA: TGTGCCTGGAGTGAGTTTGGGCAGGTCTATGGCTACACCTTC

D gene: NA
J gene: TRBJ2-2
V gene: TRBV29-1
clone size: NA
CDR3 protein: CSVGRRRTGELFF
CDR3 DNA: TGCAGCGTTGGGCGGCGGAGGACCGGGGAGCTGTTTTTT

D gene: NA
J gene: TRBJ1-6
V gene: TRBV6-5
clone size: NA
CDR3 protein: CASSSTATSSPLHF
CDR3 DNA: TGTGCCAGCAGTTCGACAGCCACCAGTTCACCCCTCCACTTT

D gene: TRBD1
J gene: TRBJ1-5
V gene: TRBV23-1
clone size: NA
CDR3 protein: CASSQEDRGGDQPQHF
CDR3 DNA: TGCGCCAGCAGTCAAGAAGACAGGGGTGGAGATCAGCCCCAGCATTTT

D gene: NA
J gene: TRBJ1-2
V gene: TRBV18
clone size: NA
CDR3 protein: CASSPGSPSPHGYTF
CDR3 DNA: TGTGCCAGCTCACCCGGGTCTCCTTCTCCCCATGGCTACACCTTC

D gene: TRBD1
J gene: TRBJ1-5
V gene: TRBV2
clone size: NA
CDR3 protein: CASSQDRDQPQHF
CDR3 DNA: TGTGCCAGCAGCCAGGACAGGGATCAGCCCCAGCATTTT

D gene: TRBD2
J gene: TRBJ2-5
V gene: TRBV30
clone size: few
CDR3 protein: CAWSSGLAGGETQYF
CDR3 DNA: TGTGCCTGGAGTTCTGGACTAGCGGGAGGAGAGACCCAGTACTTC

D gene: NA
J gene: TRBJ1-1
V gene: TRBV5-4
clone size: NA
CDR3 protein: CASSPGVLVGTEAFF
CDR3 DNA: TGTGCCAGCAGCCCGGGGGTTTTAGTGGGAACTGAAGCTTTCTTT

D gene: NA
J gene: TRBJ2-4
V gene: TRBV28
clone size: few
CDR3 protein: CASSARGVAKNIQYF
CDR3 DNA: TGTGCCAGCAGTGCCAGGGGGGTAGCCAAAAACATTCAGTACTTC

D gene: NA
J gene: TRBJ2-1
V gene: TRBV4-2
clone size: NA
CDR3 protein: CASSQDLGHNEQFF
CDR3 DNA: TGTGCCAGCAGCCAAGATCTAGGACACAATGAGCAGTTCTTC

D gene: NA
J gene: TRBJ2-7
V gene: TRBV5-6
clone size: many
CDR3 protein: CASSPIGVIYEQYF
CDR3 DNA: TGTGCCAGCAGCCCGATCGGGGTCATCTACGAGCAGTACTTC

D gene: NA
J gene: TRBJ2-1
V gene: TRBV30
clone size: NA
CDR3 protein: CAWSGSSYNEQFF
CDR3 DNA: TGTGCCTGGTCGGGATCCTCCTACAATGAGCAGTTCTTC

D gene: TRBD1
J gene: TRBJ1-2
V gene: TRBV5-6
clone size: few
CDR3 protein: CASSVPQGLSYGYTF
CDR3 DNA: TGTGCCAGCAGCGTACCACAGGGGCTTAGCTATGGCTACACCTTC

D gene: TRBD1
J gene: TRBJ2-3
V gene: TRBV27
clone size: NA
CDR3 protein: CASMTGNTDTQYF
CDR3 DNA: TGTGCCAGCATGACAGGGAACACAGATACGCAGTATTTT

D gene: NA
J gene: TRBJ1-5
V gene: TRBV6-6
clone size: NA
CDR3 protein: CASSYPTRQQNQPQHF
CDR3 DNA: TGTGCCAGCAGTTACCCCACCAGGCAGCAAAATCAGCCCCAGCATTTT

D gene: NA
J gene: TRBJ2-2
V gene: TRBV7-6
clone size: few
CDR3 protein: CASSPASTGELFF
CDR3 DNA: TGTGCCAGCAGCCCGGCGAGCACCGGGGAGCTGTTTTTT

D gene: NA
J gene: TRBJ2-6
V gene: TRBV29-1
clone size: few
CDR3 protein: CSSFSGANVLTF
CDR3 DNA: TGCAGCTCGTTCTCTGGGGCCAACGTCCTGACTTTC

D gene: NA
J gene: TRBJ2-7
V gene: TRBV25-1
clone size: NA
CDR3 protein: CASSESSGLVFHEQYF
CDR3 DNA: TGTGCCAGCAGTGAATCCAGCGGATTAGTGTTCCACGAGCAGTACTTC

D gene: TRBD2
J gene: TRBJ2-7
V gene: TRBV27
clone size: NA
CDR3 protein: CATGGAGSSYEQYF
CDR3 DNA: TGTGCCACGGGGGGGGCAGGAAGCTCCTACGAGCAGTACTTC

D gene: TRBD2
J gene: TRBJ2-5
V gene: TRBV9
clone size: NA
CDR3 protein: CASSVGTSLVGETQYF
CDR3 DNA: TGTGCCAGCAGCGTAGGGACTAGCCTAGTCGGGGAGACCCAGTACTTC

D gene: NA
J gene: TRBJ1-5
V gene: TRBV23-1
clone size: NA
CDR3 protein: CASSQSWVVGYSNQPQHF
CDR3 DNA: TGCGCCAGCAGTCAATCTTGGGTGGTCGGGTATAGCAATCAGCCCCAGCATTTT

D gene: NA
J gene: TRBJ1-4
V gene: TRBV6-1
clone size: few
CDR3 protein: CASSEGRGDEKLFF
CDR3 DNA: TGTGCCAGCAGTGAAGGGAGAGGCGACGAAAAACTGTTTTTT

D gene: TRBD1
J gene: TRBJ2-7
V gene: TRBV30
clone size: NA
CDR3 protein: CAWRVLGTGDGEQYF
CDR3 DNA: TGTGCCTGGAGGGTATTAGGGACAGGGGACGGCGAGCAGTACTTC

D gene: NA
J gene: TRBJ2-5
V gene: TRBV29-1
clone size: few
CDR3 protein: CSVYGREETQYF
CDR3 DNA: TGCAGCGTCTACGGGCGGGAAGAGACCCAGTACTTC